A single sample is the source of the 11 T cell receptor beta chains below, sequenced in a study of shared clonotypes between healthy human individuals. Clones were sequenced by immunoSEQ multiplex PCR, and TCRdb holds only the in-frame ones, with some missing. In the table there are about 680,000 clones, around 78% of which are singletons. The sequenced sample consisted of memory CD4+ T cells sorted from blood. As to subset: CD45RA-negative fraction. The receptors come from a young woman in good health.

The chain couples TRBV6-5 to TRBJ2-7, with a weak D call TRBD2 (5 bases). Germline V gene lookup returns CDR1 MNHEY and CDR2 SVGAGI. The CDR3 consists of 15 residues. With 6 bases removed from V and 2 bases from J, the gap between germline ends came to 17 bases. CDR3 in amino acids: CASSRSGAFPYEQYF. Written as DNA, the CDR3 is TGTGCCAGCAGCCGCAGCGGCGCCTTTCCCTACGAGCAGTACTTC.

The CDR3 spells CSVYTGEGTEAFF. DNA of the CDR3: TGCAGCGTTTATACAGGGGAAGGCACTGAAGCTTTCTTT. The V call is TRBV29-1, the J call TRBJ1-1; 7 bases are a match to TRBD1. This CDR3 is 13 amino acids long. Trimming cost V 5 bases and J 4 bases; bases outside gene matches: 7. Germline V CDR1 and CDR2: SQVTM, ANQGSEA.

The rearrangement links TRBV30 to TRBJ1-1; 7 bases fit TRBD1. Germline assignment: CDR1 GTSNPN and CDR2 SVGIG (reference sequence). J lost 7 bases, V lost 2 bases, and 4 bases had no gene match. CDR3 length: 12 residues. The CDR3 sequence is CAWSRQGLEAFF. DNA of the CDR3: TGTGCCTGGAGTCGACAGGGTCTTGAAGCTTTCTTT.

The chain recombines TRBV29-1 with TRBJ2-5, with TRBD2 matching over 7 bases. CDR3 length equals 13 residues. V was pared by 0 bases and J by 3 bases, with 1 base of the junction left unmatched. Germline loops: CDR1 SQVTM, CDR2 ANQGSEA. In DNA form, the CDR3 reads TGCAGCGTTGAAGATGGGGGGGAAGAGACCCAGTACTTC. This gives the protein CSVEDGGEETQYF.

The chain is built from TRBV28 and TRBJ2-2; D not resolved. V lost 10 bases and J lost 0, with 15 bases in between. The CDR3 runs 15 residues. Germline CDR1 MDHEN, CDR2 SYDVKM. Here the CDR3 reads CATTSPSANTGELFF. The CDR3 DNA reads TGTGCCACTACGTCGCCTTCCGCGAACACCGGGGAGCTGTTTTTT.

V and J are TRBV29-1 and TRBJ2-7; D is undetermined. Germline V gene data show CDR1 as SQVTM and CDR2 as ANQGSEA. This CDR3 has 13 residues. V was trimmed by 6 bases and J by 6 bases, leaving 18 bases between them. The CDR3 protein is CSVSASRESEQYF. CDR3 nucleotides: TGCAGCGTATCAGCGTCTAGAGAAAGCGAGCAGTACTTC.

The chain couples TRBV9 to TRBJ2-1, with 9 bases identical to TRBD2. Unmatched junction bases numbered 10, after V lost 0 bases and J lost 6 bases. CDR1 is SGDLS and CDR2 is YYNGEE in the germline V gene. The CDR3 runs 17 residues. The CDR3 DNA follows: TGTGCCAGCAGCGTAGCGGGCCTAGCGGGACTGGGCAATGAGCAGTTCTTC. Translated: CASSVAGLAGLGNEQFF.

This clone was observed a handful of times. V usage is TRBV4-1 and J usage is TRBJ2-7, with D possibly TRBD1 on 6 matching bases. Deletions cut 1 base from V and 0 bases from J, with 13 bases between. The CDR3 contains 16 residues. Germline values: CDR1 MGHRA, CDR2 YSYEKL. CDR3 in amino acids: CASSQGFGTHSYEQYF. In DNA form, the CDR3 reads TGCGCCAGCAGCCAAGGGTTCGGGACACACTCCTACGAGCAGTACTTC.

In the case of this clone: Other DNA sequences within the sample encode an identical CDR3. V is TRBV28 and J is TRBJ2-7; D tentatively fits TRBD1 or TRBD2 (6 bases each). The CDR3 totals 14 residues. Trimming pared 2 bases from V and 2 bases from J, leaving 10 bases between. Germline V CDR1 and CDR2: MDHEN, SYDVKM. The CDR3 DNA sequence: TGTGCCAGCAGTTTAGGGGGGCTGACCTACGAGCAGTACTTC. The encoded protein is CASSLGGLTYEQYF.

This clone was counted only a few times. The chain uses TRBV5-1 and TRBJ2-1, with D possibly matching TRBD1 (6 bases). This CDR3 spans 16 amino acids. The germline gives CDR1 SGHRS, CDR2 YFSETQ. Trimming stripped 2 bases from V and 0 bases from J, with 12 bases between. This chain's CDR3 is CASSFTQGSSYNEQFF. In DNA, the CDR3 is TGCGCCAGCAGCTTTACCCAGGGGAGCTCCTACAATGAGCAGTTCTTC.

V usage is TRBV9 and J usage is TRBJ2-5, with 14 nucleotides matching TRBD2. The V segment lost 4 bases and the J segment 2 bases; nucleotides outside the gene matches: 7. This CDR3 contains 17 residues. Germline lookup yields CDR1 SGDLS and CDR2 YYNGEE. The CDR3: CASSTGLAGGPQETQYF. The CDR3 coding sequence is TGTGCCAGCAGCACCGGACTAGCGGGAGGCCCTCAAGAGACCCAGTACTTC.